The present T cell receptor (beta chain) was sequenced within a study of T cells after yellow fever vaccination. Looking at the study overall: Researchers used SMART-Seq v4 Ultra Low Input to prepare fractions that had low cell numbers.

There are a few counts of this clonotype. Antigen: not known. Study-level points and caveats: A weaker secondary response peaked on day 5, the primary on day 15. FACS-sorted repertoires could contain abundant clonotypes contaminating from the bulk population. Detected again after the booster were most primary-vaccination clones, at almost 97% CD4 and 88% CD8.

The CDR3 length is 15 residues. Trimming cost V 5 bases and J 6 bases, with 19 bases left between them. The germline CDR1 and CDR2 sequences are KGHDR and SFDVKD. TCRdb reanalysed the 5' RACE reads using MiXCR and keeps one entry per CDR3 protein. In the table there are 340,000 or so distinct CDR3 sequences, about 12% of which are singletons. The sample here was CD4+ T cells sorted from PBMCs, taken 15 days after the yellow fever booster vaccination. The chain is built from TRBV24-1 and TRBJ2-7, with D possibly matching TRBD1 (7 bases). The sequence was obtained from a man aged 18 to 30 who received the YFV17D yellow fever vaccine. The CDR3, as DNA: TGTGCCACCAGTGTTAAGGCAGGGGGGAACTTCGAGCAGTACGTC. This gives the protein CATSVKAGGNFEQYV.